This is a list of T cell receptor beta chains from one sample in a study of CD8 T cells in ankylosing spondylitis. Using its own MiXCR run on the 5' RACE reads, TCRdb lists one record per CDR3 protein. The sample holds fewer than 250,000 distinct CDR3 sequences, 10% to 13% seen once. The specimen was blood, either unsorted or a sorted T cell fraction (not recorded which). These receptors originate from a male donor with ankylosing spondylitis or in good health (not recorded which). Both conserved end residues are part of each CDR3. The D gene is left open where the match is weak. The listing skips clone size in some rows; elsewhere it reads once, few, many or a size class.

V gene,D gene,clone size,J gene,CDR3 length,CDR3 DNA,CDR3 protein
TRBV20-1,TRBD1,many,TRBJ2-7,12,TGCAGTGCTACTGGACAGGGCTACGAGCAGTACTTC,CSATGQGYEQYF
TRBV12-3/TRBV12-4,.,many,TRBJ2-7,15,TGTGCCAGCAGTTTTAATGGGGAAGGGATCTTCGAGCAGTACTTC,CASSFNGEGIFEQYF
TRBV27,TRBD1,many,TRBJ2-7,15,TGTGCCACCCCGAGGCAGGGGGAACGTTTCTACGAGCAGTACTTC,CATPRQGERFYEQYF
TRBV7-9,.,few,TRBJ1-6,16,TGTGCCAGCAGCTCCCATGAGATGGGCTATAATTCACCCCTCCACTTT,CASSSHEMGYNSPLHF
TRBV6-1,TRBD1,.,TRBJ2-7,18,TGTGCCAGCAGTGAAGCCCCCTTAATAGACAGGGGGTATTACGAGCAGTACTTC,CASSEAPLIDRGYYEQYF
TRBV5-1,.,many,TRBJ1-1,17,TGCGCCAGCAGCTTGGATCGGGTCGACGGTGGAGGGACTGAAGCTTTCTTT,CASSLDRVDGGGTEAFF
TRBV5-1,TRBD1,.,TRBJ1-1,15,TGCGCCAGCAGCGGCGCAGGGGGCCTGAACACTGAAGCTTTCTTT,CASSGAGGLNTEAFF
TRBV11-2,.,many,TRBJ2-6,15,TGTGCCAGCAGCCCGTTCCGAGGGGGAACCAACGTCCTGACTTTC,CASSPFRGGTNVLTF
TRBV7-9,.,few,TRBJ1-2,12,TGTGCCAGCAGCTTAGCGGGGGCCTCGGCTTCCTTC,CASSLAGASASF
TRBV10-3,.,many,TRBJ2-7,15,TGTGCCATCAGTGAGTCAAATAGAGTAACCTACGAGCAGTACTTC,CAISESNRVTYEQYF
TRBV6-1,TRBD1,many,TRBJ2-4,19,TGTGCCAGCAGTGAAGGGGAGACAGGGAAGATCCTAGCCAAAAACATTCAGTACTTC,CASSEGETGKILAKNIQYF
TRBV6-5,.,.,TRBJ1-5,14,TGTGCCAGCAGTTACAGCGGGGGTCATCAGCCCCAGCATTTT,CASSYSGGHQPQHF
TRBV11-2,.,.,TRBJ2-7,15,TGTGCCAGCAGCTTTTCGAGGGTAGTCTCAAACGAGCAGTACTTC,CASSFSRVVSNEQYF
TRBV19,.,few,TRBJ1-1,13,TGTGCCAGTAGCTCCGGGGCGAACACTGAAGCTTTCTTT,CASSSGANTEAFF
TRBV4-2,.,few,TRBJ1-5,13,TGTGCCAGCAGCCAGCGTAGGGAGCAGCCCCAGCATTTT,CASSQRREQPQHF
TRBV18,.,.,TRBJ1-3,14,TGTGCCAGCTCACCAGGGACGCAGGGAAACACCATATATTTT,CASSPGTQGNTIYF
TRBV5-1,TRBD1,many,TRBJ2-1,13,TGCGCCAGCCGGCCGGGACAGGGGGCTGAGCAGTTCTTC,CASRPGQGAEQFF
TRBV12-3/TRBV12-4,.,many,TRBJ2-1,16,TGTGCCAGCAGCACAGAGGGACCCACGGGATACAATGAGCAGTTCTTC,CASSTEGPTGYNEQFF
TRBV7-6,.,many,TRBJ2-1,15,TGTGCCAGCAGCTTTACCGGGGGCGACTACAATGAGCAGTTCTTC,CASSFTGGDYNEQFF
TRBV25-1,.,many,TRBJ1-2,14,TGTGCCAGCAGTGAGGGAAGAAAGGACTATGGCTACACCTTC,CASSEGRKDYGYTF